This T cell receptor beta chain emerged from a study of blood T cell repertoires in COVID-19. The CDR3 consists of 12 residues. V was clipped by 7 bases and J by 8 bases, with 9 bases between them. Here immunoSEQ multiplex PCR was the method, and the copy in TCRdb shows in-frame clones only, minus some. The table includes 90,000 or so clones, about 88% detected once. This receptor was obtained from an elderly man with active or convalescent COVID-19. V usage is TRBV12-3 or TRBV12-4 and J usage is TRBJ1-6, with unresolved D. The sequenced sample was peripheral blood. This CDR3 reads CASTLSDSPLHF. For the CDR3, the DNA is TGTGCCAGCACGTTATCGGATTCACCCCTCCACTTT.